This T cell receptor (beta chain) originates from a study of T cell responses to AZD1222 COVID-19 vaccine. Study-wide findings and caveats: Spike was spanned by vaccine-associated CD4 TCRs, with dominance at 160-218 and 743-854. Clonal diversity was possibly underestimated; the donors were predominantly white British and more often female.

Comment on this clone: Antigen: not known.

Using immunoSEQ multiplex PCR, the repertoire was profiled, and TCRdb retains in-frame clones only, with some absent. The table has under 70,000 clones, roughly 90% seen once. Germline V gene sequence: CDR1 LGHNA, CDR2 YSLEER. Trimming took 0 bases from V and 1 from J, leaving 9 bases between them. The CDR3 loop spans 15 amino acids. The sequence was obtained from an adult who received the AZD1222 COVID-19 vaccine. The sequenced sample was peripheral blood, obtained 28 days after the second AZD1222 dose. This chain uses TRBV4-3 with TRBJ1-1; D uncertain. CDR3 sequence reads: CASSQDLEANTEAFF. The CDR3 DNA sequence: TGCGCCAGCAGCCAAGATCTTGAAGCGAACACTGAAGCTTTCTTT.